This T cell receptor (beta chain) was identified in a study of naive and memory T cell subsets. With 4 bases removed from V and 3 bases from J, the gap between germline ends came to 14 bases. This CDR3 has 14 amino acids. Germline V gene sequence: CDR1 SGHRS, CDR2 YFSETQ. CMV status came from CD4+ IFNgamma after overnight CMV lysate stimulation. After CD4 positive bead selection, the CD4-negative fraction gave CD8 T cells. A word on this clonotype: The antigen remains unidentified.

Study outcomes and limitations: Possibly reflecting memory cells re-expressing CD45RA, a few larger clonotypes occurred in naive repertoires, especially CD8. No ground truth validated the naive and memory repertoire findings.

The beta constant-region primer was an equimolar mix of two oligonucleotides covering TRBC1 and TRBC2. The ligated cDNA underwent four PCR rounds using SP2 and nested alpha and beta constant-region primers. TCRdb called the UMI-ligation and nested PCR reads again in MiXCR, with one record for every CDR3 protein. The repertoire includes approximately 150,000 distinct CDR3 sequences, about 20% of them detected once, and 0.6% to 0.7% sits in the top ten. V is TRBV5-1 and J is TRBJ2-7; D assignment may be TRBD1 or TRBD2 (5 bases each). Sequencing used naive CD8+ T cells from blood. The receptor's source is a human donor in good health. In DNA form, the CDR3 reads TGCGCCAGCAGCCAGGAGGTCAGGGTCTACGAGCAGTACTTC. As protein: CASSQEVRVYEQYF.